Listed here are 9 T cell receptor beta chains from one sample, sequenced in a study of response to subunit inactivated influenza vaccine. TCRdb recomputed calls from the RT-PCR reads with MiXCR, one row per CDR3 protein. This repertoire shows 650,000 to 800,000 distinct CDR3 sequences, approximately 15% found once; its top ten account for around 6.5%. The sample here was PBMCs from blood, taken around 15 days before vaccination. Every receptor here comes from a middle-aged man who received an inactivated influenza vaccine.

This clonotype was counted many times. The chain joins TRBV9 to TRBJ2-3; D might be TRBD2 (5 bases). Trimming shortened V by 0 bases and J by 6 bases, and 11 bases separated the two germline ends. The CDR3 loop spans 14 amino acids. Germline CDR1 and CDR2: SGDLS and YYNGEE. CDR3 region: CASSVDAAEDTQYF. CDR3 bases: TGTGCCAGCAGCGTAGATGCAGCGGAGGATACGCAGTATTTT.

The V gene is TRBV6-1, the J gene TRBJ2-5; a weak D match, TRBD2 (6 bases). V was pared by 5 bases and J by 0 bases, with 16 bases between. The CDR3 runs to 16 residues. The germline gives CDR1 MNHNS, CDR2 SASEGT. This chain's CDR3 is CASSPRRGRYQETQYF. The CDR3 DNA follows: TGTGCCAGCAGTCCGCGTCGGGGGAGGTACCAAGAGACCCAGTACTTC.

This clonotype was counted a few times. V usage is TRBV7-2 and J usage is TRBJ2-5; unclear D gene. The ends were cut back, 5 bases at V and 2 bases at J, with 15 bases in the middle. This CDR3 comprises 15 residues. Germline V gene lookup returns CDR1 SGHTA and CDR2 FQGNSA. DNA of the CDR3: TGTGCCAGCAGCGGACGGATTTCAGATCAAGAGACCCAGTACTTC. Translation gives CASSGRISDQETQYF.

This clonotype was found many times. The chain links TRBV7-2 to TRBJ1-2; D not certain. CDR1 and CDR2 from the germline V gene are SGHTA and FQGNSA. The CDR3 has 14 amino acids. Trimming pared 2 bases from V and 2 bases from J, leaving 9 bases between. The CDR3 nucleotides are TGTGCCAGCAGCTTAAGGTCTCGGAACTATGGCTACACCTTC. Translated: CASSLRSRNYGYTF.

The chain has TRBV15 and TRBJ2-1; D may be TRBD2 (7 bases). Germline loops: CDR1 LNHNV, CDR2 YYDKDF (reference sequence). Trimming pared 5 bases from V and 7 bases from J, leaving 15 bases between. This CDR3 comprises 14 residues. The CDR3 DNA reads TGTGCCACCAGCCCTGCGGGGGCAGGAAATGAGCAGTTCTTC. Its translation: CATSPAGAGNEQFF. Combining the CDR3 with reference TRBV15 and TRBJ2-1 gives the whole variable domain DAMVIQNPRYQVTQFGKPVTLSCSQTLNHNVMYWYQQKSSQAPKLLFHYYDKDFNNEADTPDNFQSRRPNTSFCFLDIRSPGLGDTAMYLCATSPAGAGNEQFFGPGTRLTVL.

This clonotype was seen only a few times. The chain combines TRBV20-1 with TRBJ1-1; a possible D gene is TRBD1 (6 bases). This CDR3 comprises 13 residues. Trimming pared 6 bases from V and 5 bases from J, leaving 16 bases between. The germline V gene encodes CDR1 DFQATT and CDR2 SNEGSKA (reference sequence). DNA of the CDR3: TGCAGTGCAATGGGGACAACTCGGACTGAAGCTTTCTTT. This codes for CSAMGTTRTEAFF.

The sample holds a few counts of this clonotype. The J gene is TRBJ2-1, the V gene TRBV2; TRBD2 aligns across 11 bases. The junction had 6 bases not matched to a gene; V was cut back by 5 bases and J by 6 bases. The CDR3 runs to 15 residues. Germline lookup yields CDR1 SNHLY and CDR2 FYNNEI. The CDR3 bases are TGTGCCAGCAGTAGGGAAGGACTAGCGGGCAATGAGCAGTTCTTC. As protein: CASSREGLAGNEQFF.

This chain connects TRBV2 to TRBJ1-2; D remains unclear. The germline V and J ends were trimmed by 4 bases and 11 bases, with 8 bases remaining between them. Germline values: CDR1 SNHLY, CDR2 FYNNEI. The CDR3 is 10 residues long. The chain's CDR3 is CASSVIAYTF. CDR3 DNA: TGTGCCAGCAGTGTCATCGCATACACCTTC.

This clonotype was picked up a small number of times. The chain carries TRBV12-3 or TRBV12-4 and TRBJ2-2; TRBD1 matches at 8 bases. The junction had 10 bases not matched to a gene; V was cut back by 6 bases and J by 4 bases. The CDR3 totals 16 residues. The CDR3 sequence: CASSPPGQGFTGELFF. The CDR3 DNA sequence: TGTGCCAGCAGCCCACCCGGACAGGGATTCACCGGGGAGCTGTTTTTT.